The TCR beta chain described here comes from a study of OX40 agonist ivuxolimab in advanced cancers. Study-wide background: The drug used for patients, ivuxolimab, was an agonistic anti-OX40 (CD134) antibody. Past anti-PD-1, anti-PD-L1 or anti-CTLA-4 therapy was accepted, and roughly 42% had received some. Study-wide points: Some nonresponders also had low normalized T-cell clonal expansion.

The CDR3 runs to 17 residues. Per the germline V gene, CDR1 is SGHRS and CDR2 is YFSETQ. V dropped 0 bases and J dropped 2; count of bases not matched to a gene: 3. Comments on this clone: Its cognate antigen is unknown.

Only in-frame clones appear in the TCRdb table, and some are missing; sequencing was by immunoSEQ multiplex PCR. Among about 60,000 clones listed, about 90% were seen once. The clonotype was recovered from an adult with an advanced solid tumor such as melanoma, head and neck, liver or kidney cancer. The sequences come from CD4+ or CD8+ T cells sorted from blood, collected in a trial of the OX40 agonist ivuxolimab. The chain is built from TRBV5-1 and TRBJ2-3; TRBD2 matches at 13 bases. The CDR3 coding sequence is TGCGCCAGCAGCTTGGATGGACTAGCGGGAGCCACAGATACGCAGTATTTT. Its protein is CASSLDGLAGATDTQYF.